This TCR beta chain originates from a study of a mutant IDH1 vaccine in newly diagnosed glioma. This CDR3 contains 13 residues. Deletions cut 7 bases from V and 4 bases from J, with 14 bases between. Germline V gives CDR1 SEHNR, CDR2 FQNEAQ (reference sequence). As for time point: week 5, during vaccination. A single vaccine dose contained 300 ug of mutant IDH1 20-mer peptide, and topical imiquimod was used with it. Using immunoSEQ multiplex PCR, the repertoire was profiled, and TCRdb retains in-frame clones only, with some absent. Here the sample spans around 30,000 clones, roughly 54% being singletons. This clone has only a few counts. Its antigen remains unknown.

The sample in question was PBMCs, obtained from a glioma patient whose treatment included an IDH1 peptide vaccine. This chain uses TRBV7-9 with TRBJ2-7; D may correspond to TRBD1 or TRBD2 (5 bases each). The receptor comes from a woman aged 18-29 years with glioma. The CDR3 nucleotides read TGTGCCAGCAACCTTTGGGGGAATTACGAGCAGTACTTC. It codes for CASNLWGNYEQYF.